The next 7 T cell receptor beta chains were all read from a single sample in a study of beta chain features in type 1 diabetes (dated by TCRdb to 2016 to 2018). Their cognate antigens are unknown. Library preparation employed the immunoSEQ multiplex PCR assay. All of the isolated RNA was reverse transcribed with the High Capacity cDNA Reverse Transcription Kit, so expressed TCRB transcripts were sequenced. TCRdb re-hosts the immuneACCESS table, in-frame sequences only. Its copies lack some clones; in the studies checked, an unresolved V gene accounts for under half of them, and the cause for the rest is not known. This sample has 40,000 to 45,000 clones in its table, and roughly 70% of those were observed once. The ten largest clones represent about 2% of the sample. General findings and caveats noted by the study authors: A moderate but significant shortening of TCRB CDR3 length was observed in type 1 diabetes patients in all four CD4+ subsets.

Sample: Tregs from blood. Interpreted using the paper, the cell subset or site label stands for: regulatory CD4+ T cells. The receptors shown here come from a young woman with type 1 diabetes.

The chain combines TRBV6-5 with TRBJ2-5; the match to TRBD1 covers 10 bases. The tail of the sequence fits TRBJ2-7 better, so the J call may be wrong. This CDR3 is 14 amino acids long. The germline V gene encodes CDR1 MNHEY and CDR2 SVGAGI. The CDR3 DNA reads TGTGCCAGCACTTCGGGACAGGGGCCCAACGAGCAGTACTTC. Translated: CASTSGQGPNEQYF.

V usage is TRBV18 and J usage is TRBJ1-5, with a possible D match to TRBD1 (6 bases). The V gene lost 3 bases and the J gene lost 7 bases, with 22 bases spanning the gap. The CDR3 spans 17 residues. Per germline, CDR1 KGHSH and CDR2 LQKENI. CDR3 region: CASSPARDTLGEQPQHF. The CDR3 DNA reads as TGTGCCAGCTCACCCGCCAGGGACACCCTCGGGGAGCAGCCCCAGCATTTT.

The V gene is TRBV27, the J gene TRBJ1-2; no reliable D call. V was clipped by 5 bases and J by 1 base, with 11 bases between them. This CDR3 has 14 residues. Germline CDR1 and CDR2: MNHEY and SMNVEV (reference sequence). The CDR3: CASSPSTYNYGYTF. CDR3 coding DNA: TGTGCCAGCAGTCCCTCCACTTATAACTATGGCTACACCTTC.

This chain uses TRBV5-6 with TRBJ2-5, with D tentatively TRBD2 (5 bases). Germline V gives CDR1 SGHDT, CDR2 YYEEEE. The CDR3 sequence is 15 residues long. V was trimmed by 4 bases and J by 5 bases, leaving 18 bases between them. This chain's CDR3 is CASSELGRSGETQYF. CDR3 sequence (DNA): TGTGCCAGCAGCGAACTAGGACGGTCGGGGGAGACCCAGTACTTC.

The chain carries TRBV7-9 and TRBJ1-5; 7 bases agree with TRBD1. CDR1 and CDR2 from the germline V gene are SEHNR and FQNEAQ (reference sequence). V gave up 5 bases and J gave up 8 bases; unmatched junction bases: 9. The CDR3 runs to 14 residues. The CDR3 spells CASSPTGEREPQHF. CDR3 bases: TGTGCCAGCAGCCCCACAGGGGAAAGAGAGCCCCAGCATTTT.

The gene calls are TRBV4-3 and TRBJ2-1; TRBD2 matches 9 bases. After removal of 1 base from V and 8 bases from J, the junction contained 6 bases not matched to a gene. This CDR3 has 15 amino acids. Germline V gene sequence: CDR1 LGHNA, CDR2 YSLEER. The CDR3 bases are TGCGCCAGCAGCCAAGTGGGCGGGAGGGCTGATGAGCAGTTCTTC. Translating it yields CASSQVGGRADEQFF.

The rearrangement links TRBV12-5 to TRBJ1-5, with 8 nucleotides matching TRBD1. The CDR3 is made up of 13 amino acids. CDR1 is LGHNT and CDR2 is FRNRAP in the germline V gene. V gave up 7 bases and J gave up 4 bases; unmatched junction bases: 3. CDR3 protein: CASAWTGNQPQHF. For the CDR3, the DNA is TGTGCTAGTGCCTGGACAGGGAATCAGCCCCAGCATTTT.